This TCR beta chain was identified in a study of brain T cells in children with intractable seizures. Here immunoSEQ multiplex PCR was the method, and the copy in TCRdb shows in-frame clones only, minus some. The data contain over 95,000 clones, 94% of them singletons. This clone turned up a few times. Before surgery, patients took at least one anti-epileptic drug. This specimen consisted of peripheral blood, obtained at surgery. The sequence derives from a boy younger than two with hemimegalencephaly and intractable seizures.

The CDR3 reads CASSLGGPSGTYEQYF. The CDR3 nucleotides are TGCGCCAGCAGCCTAGGGGGGCCTAGCGGTACCTACGAGCAGTACTTC. The chain links TRBV5-1 to TRBJ2-7; D may be TRBD2 (7 bases). CDR1 and CDR2 (germline): SGHRS, YFSETQ. The CDR3 extends over 16 amino acids. V shed 4 bases and J shed 2 bases, with 19 bases lying between them. Together with reference TRBV5-1 and TRBJ2-7, the CDR3 gives the full variable domain: KAGVTQTPRYLIKTRGQQVTLSCSPISGHRSVSWYQQTPGQGLQFLFEYFSETQRNKGNFPGRFSGRQFSNSRSEMNVSTLELGDSALYLCASSLGGPSGTYEQYFGPGTRLTVT.